The 21 T cell receptor beta chains below come from one sample, sequenced in a study of cytomegalovirus exposure and HLA in healthy donors. Vbeta (60) and Jbeta (13) primers were used in the PCR. This table comes from immunoSEQ multiplex PCR, and its TCRdb copy is limited to in-frame clones, with some not included. Among 120,000 or so clones, approximately 84% were seen once, and the ten largest hold 3.5% to 4%. Material: PBMCs. These receptors were obtained from a man younger than 30 in good health and CMV-seropositive.

This clone was seen only once. The J gene is TRBJ2-7, the V gene TRBV9; D might be TRBD1 (6 bases). V lost 4 bases and J lost 1, with 15 bases in between. The CDR3 is 15 residues long. The germline V gene encodes CDR1 SGDLS and CDR2 YYNGEE. The CDR3 protein is CASSPQTGVSYEQYF. CDR3 DNA sequence: TGTGCCAGCAGCCCGCAGACAGGAGTTTCCTACGAGCAGTACTTC. Using reference TRBV9 and TRBJ2-7 for the parts outside the CDR3, the full variable domain is DSGVTQTPKHLITATGQRVTLRCSPRSGDLSVYWYQQSLDQGLQFLIQYYNGEERAKGNILERFSAQQFPDLHSELNLSSLELGDSALYFCASSPQTGVSYEQYFGPGTRLTVT.

This clone was seen a few times. The chain links TRBV9 to TRBJ2-2, with D unresolved. The CDR3 runs 13 residues. Germline V gene data show CDR1 as SGDLS and CDR2 as YYNGEE. V lost 4 bases and J lost 0, with 4 bases in between. The CDR3 nucleotides are TGTGCCAGCAGCCATCCGAACACCGGGGAGCTGTTTTTT. Its protein product is CASSHPNTGELFF.

V usage is TRBV5-1 and J usage is TRBJ1-4; 9 positions match TRBD1. The CDR3 is made up of 16 amino acids. Looked up from germline, CDR1 is SGHRS and CDR2 is YFSETQ. V was pared by 2 bases and J by 5 bases, with 7 bases of the junction left unmatched. The CDR3 DNA sequence: TGCGCCAGCAGCTTTACTCCGGGACAGGGAAATGAAAAACTGTTTTTT. Its protein is CASSFTPGQGNEKLFF.

V and J are TRBV11-2 and TRBJ1-4; TRBD1 might be the D (6 bases). The germline V gene encodes CDR1 SGHAT and CDR2 FQNNGV. V was cut by 2 bases and J by 7 bases, with 17 bases left in between. The CDR3 is made up of 16 amino acids. CDR3 bases: TGTGCCAGCAGCTTACTCCTGGGGGACAATACTGAAAAACTGTTTTTT. It codes for CASSLLLGDNTEKLFF.

CDR3 region: CASSINRGMNTEAFF. For the CDR3, the DNA is TGTGCCAGTAGTATAAACAGGGGGATGAACACTGAAGCTTTCTTT. V is TRBV19 and J is TRBJ1-1, with 8 bases lining up with TRBD1. This CDR3 spans 15 amino acids. Germline V CDR1 and CDR2: LNHDA, SQIVND (reference sequence). J was trimmed by 0 bases and V by 2 bases; bases with no gene match: 2.

J is TRBJ1-2 and V is TRBV7-9; 7 nucleotides agree with TRBD1. The V gene's germline CDR1 is SEHNR and CDR2 FQNEAQ (reference sequence). Trimming removed 5 bases from V and 2 bases from J; junction bases left unmatched: 8. The CDR3 runs to 15 residues. The CDR3 DNA reads TGTGCCAGCAGCATCCCCAGGACAGGAAACTATGGCTACACCTTC. Encoded protein: CASSIPRTGNYGYTF. The complete variable domain, with remaining parts taken from reference TRBV7-9 and TRBJ1-2, reads DTGVSQNPRHKITKRGQNVTFRCDPISEHNRLYWYRQTLGQGPEFLTYFQNEAQLEKSRLLSDRFSAERPKGSFSTLEIQRTEQGDSAMYLCASSIPRTGNYGYTFGSGTRLTVV.

V gene TRBV4-3 combines with J gene TRBJ2-7; no clear D. This CDR3 has 14 amino acids. Germline lookup yields CDR1 LGHNA and CDR2 YSLEER. V was pared by 1 base and J by 7 bases, with 14 bases between. CDR3 protein: CASSQVLAGLEQYF. The CDR3 DNA is TGCGCCAGCAGCCAAGTTCTCGCCGGTTTAGAGCAGTACTTC.

V gene TRBV6-5 combines with J gene TRBJ1-2; 11 bases align to TRBD1. The V gene end was trimmed by 4 bases and the J gene end by 7 bases; junction bases not matched to a gene: 2. The CDR3 covers 13 residues. CDR1 MNHEY and CDR2 SVGAGI come from the germline V gene. CDR3 sequence (DNA): TGTGCCAGCAGTTGGACAGGGGGCAGTGGCTACACCTTC. Its protein is CASSWTGGSGYTF.

This rearrangement joins TRBV7-9 to TRBJ1-4; TRBD1 aligns across 7 bases. V gave up 5 bases and J gave up 5 bases; unmatched junction bases: 20. Looked up from germline, CDR1 is SEHNR and CDR2 is FQNEAQ (reference sequence). This CDR3 contains 19 residues. This CDR3 is CASSPGLVRQGSKNEKLFF. CDR3 sequence (DNA): TGTGCCAGCAGCCCAGGGTTGGTACGACAGGGATCAAAAAATGAAAAACTGTTTTTT.

The V and J genes are TRBV7-9 and TRBJ1-5, with a tentative D call TRBD1 (5 bases). There are 16 residues in the CDR3. Germline CDR1 reads SEHNR; CDR2 reads FQNEAQ (reference sequence). Trimming pared 4 bases from V and 6 bases from J, leaving 19 bases between. The CDR3 DNA reads as TGTGCCAGCAGCTATGACACAGGCGGTTTAGCTCAGCCCCAGCATTTT. Its protein product is CASSYDTGGLAQPQHF.

The chain is built from TRBV23-1 and TRBJ2-6, with TRBD2 identical over 16 bases. TRBV23-1 is classed as an ORF, of uncertain function. There are 22 residues in the CDR3. V shed 3 bases and J 0 bases; nucleotides not matched to a gene: 11. CDR3 sequence: CASSQVGLAGGPTSSGANVLTF. The DNA of the CDR3 is TGCGCCAGCAGTCAGGTGGGACTAGCGGGAGGGCCGACCTCCTCTGGGGCCAACGTCCTGACTTTC.

The V gene is TRBV4-3, the J gene TRBJ2-7, with 9 bases that match TRBD2. Germline V gene lookup returns CDR1 LGHNA and CDR2 YSLEER. Trimming took 4 bases from V and 0 from J; bases not matched to a gene: 16. The CDR3 extends over 19 amino acids. The CDR3 loop reads CASSRHHFGGGDSSYEQYF. In DNA, the CDR3 is TGCGCCAGCAGCCGCCACCACTTCGGCGGGGGGGACAGCTCCTACGAGCAGTACTTC.

V usage is TRBV29-1 and J usage is TRBJ2-5, with D possibly being TRBD1 (5 bases). The DNA end lines up better with TRBJ2-7; the J call may be wrong. There are 12 residues in the CDR3. Germline CDR1 reads SQVTM; CDR2 reads ANQGSEA. CDR3 sequence reads: CSGTTDSYEQYF. Here the CDR3 DNA reads TGCAGCGGCACGACAGATAGCTACGAGCAGTACTTC.

This chain connects TRBV7-2 to TRBJ2-7, with D possibly being TRBD2 (6 bases). V dropped 3 bases and J dropped 3 bases, with 21 bases sitting between them. Per the germline V gene, CDR1 is SGHTA and CDR2 is FQGNSA. This CDR3 has 17 amino acids. The CDR3 sequence: CASSLPEPGREIYEQYF. In DNA form, the CDR3 reads TGTGCCAGCAGCTTGCCCGAACCCGGACGGGAGATCTACGAGCAGTACTTC. Supplemented by reference TRBV7-2 and TRBJ2-7, the full variable domain reads GAGVSQSPSNKVTEKGKDVELRCDPISGHTALYWYRQSLGQGLEFLIYFQGNSAPDKSGLPSDRFSAERTGGSVSTLTIQRTQQEDSAVYLCASSLPEPGREIYEQYFGPGTRLTVT.

V gene TRBV11-3 combines with J gene TRBJ2-5; 9 positions match TRBD1. CDR3 length equals 14 residues. With 5 bases clipped from V and 7 bases from J, the junction kept 8 bases outside the gene matches. In germline, CDR1 is SGHNT, CDR2 YENEEA. The CDR3: CASSPRTGDGTQYF. CDR3 in DNA: TGTGCCAGCAGCCCCAGGACAGGGGACGGGACCCAGTACTTC.

The chain uses TRBV29-1 and TRBJ2-1; D is perhaps TRBD1 (6 bases). Between the trimmed V and J ends, which lost 4 bases and 12 bases, there was a span of 22 bases. From germline, CDR1 is SQVTM and CDR2 ANQGSEA. The CDR3 contains 14 residues. The CDR3 sequence is CSVVPNRVIWGQFF. CDR3 DNA: TGCAGCGTTGTCCCCAACAGGGTCATCTGGGGGCAGTTCTTC.

The CDR3 protein is CASSASSTGFYTF. In DNA, the CDR3 is TGTGCCAGCAGCGCCTCTTCGACAGGGTTCTACACCTTC. This chain joins TRBV9 and TRBJ1-2; 7 nucleotides line up with TRBD1. The CDR3 sequence is 13 residues long. J gave up 10 bases and V 3 bases, and 9 bases lay outside the gene matches. CDR1 and CDR2 from the germline V gene are SGDLS and YYNGEE.

The chain employs TRBV9 and TRBJ1-2; TRBD1 matches 8 bases. The trim removed 4 bases at V and 6 bases at J, leaving 14 bases unmatched. The CDR3 covers 16 residues. Germline CDR1 and CDR2: SGDLS and YYNGEE. The CDR3 coding sequence is TGTGCCAGCAGCCCACGTCCCGGGACAGGTTTGAATGGCTACACCTTC. This codes for CASSPRPGTGLNGYTF. Using reference TRBV9 and TRBJ1-2 for the parts outside the CDR3, the full variable domain is DSGVTQTPKHLITATGQRVTLRCSPRSGDLSVYWYQQSLDQGLQFLIQYYNGEERAKGNILERFSAQQFPDLHSELNLSSLELGDSALYFCASSPRPGTGLNGYTFGSGTRLTVV.

This clone was counted once. The chain carries TRBV4-3 and TRBJ2-7; 11 nucleotides match TRBD2. The germline V gene encodes CDR1 LGHNA and CDR2 YSLEER. With V trimmed by 4 bases and J by 4 bases, 15 bases remained unmatched. The CDR3 is 18 residues long. CDR3 sequence: CASSRLAGGPFGGYEQYF. The DNA of the CDR3 is TGCGCCAGCAGCCGGTTAGCGGGAGGGCCGTTCGGGGGGTACGAGCAGTACTTC.

The rearrangement joins TRBV7-2 to TRBJ2-5, with TRBD2 matching over 8 bases. V lost 8 bases, J lost 5 bases, and 13 bases stayed unmatched. The CDR3 length is 15 residues. Germline CDR1 is SGHTA and CDR2 is FQGNSA. The CDR3 bases are TGTGCCAGCGGACCCAAGAGCGGGAGAAGTGAGACCCAGTACTTC. Protein sequence: CASGPKSGRSETQYF.

The chain carries TRBV5-1 and TRBJ2-1; TRBD2 matches at 12 bases. J was trimmed by 14 bases and V by 0 bases; bases with no gene match: 3. CDR3 length: 13 amino acids. The germline V gene has CDR1 SGHRS and CDR2 YFSETQ. The CDR3 DNA is TGCGCCAGCAGCTTGGGACTAGCGGGAGTAGAGTTCTTC. Its translation is CASSLGLAGVEFF.